Shown below are 17 T cell receptor beta chains from a single sample sequenced in a study of blood T cell repertoires in COVID-19. Measured with immunoSEQ multiplex PCR; TCRdb has only the in-frame clones, and not every one. The profile covers hundreds of thousands of clones, with about nine tenths appearing a single time and around 15% taken by the ten largest. The specimen sequenced was PBMCs or T cells enriched from blood (not recorded which). These receptor sequences come from a man in his late teens or twenties who had recovered from COVID-19.

This sequence joins TRBV7-9 and TRBJ2-7; possible D gene TRBD1, 6 bases. Germline V gene lookup returns CDR1 SEHNR and CDR2 FQNEAQ (reference sequence). The germline V and J ends were trimmed by 0 bases and 3 bases, with 18 bases remaining between them. The CDR3 sequence is 17 residues long. CDR3 sequence: CASSLALGQGKNYEQYF. Here the CDR3 DNA reads TGTGCCAGCAGCTTAGCGCTCGGGCAGGGGAAGAACTACGAGCAGTACTTC.

This clone came up once. The CDR3 DNA follows: TGTGCCAGCAAAAGCGGTACTTCGGGTGAGCAGTACTTC. This codes for CASKSGTSGEQYF. The chain joins TRBV27 to TRBJ2-7, with D possibly being TRBD2 (5 bases). CDR1 and CDR2 from the germline V gene are MNHEY and SMNVEV (reference sequence). This CDR3 has 13 residues. Trimming left V 7 bases short and J 7 bases short, with 17 bases between.

The chain combines TRBV19 with TRBJ2-2; D possibly corresponds to TRBD2 (6 bases). Germline loops: CDR1 LNHDA, CDR2 SQIVND (reference sequence). Between the trimmed V and J ends, which lost 10 bases and 0 bases, there was a span of 15 bases. The CDR3 runs to 15 residues. CDR3 in amino acids: CATRDSATNTGELFF. The CDR3 bases are TGTGCCACTCGGGACTCTGCGACGAACACCGGGGAGCTGTTTTTT.

V usage is TRBV20-1 and J usage is TRBJ2-7; 7 nucleotides agree with TRBD2. The V and J ends lost 3 bases and 0 bases, in that order; junction bases with no gene match: 2. CDR3 length equals 13 residues. Germline V gives CDR1 DFQATT, CDR2 SNEGSKA (reference sequence). The CDR3 reads CSASGGSSYEQYF. DNA of the CDR3: TGCAGTGCTAGTGGCGGGAGCTCCTACGAGCAGTACTTC.

The chain uses TRBV24-1 and TRBJ2-1; D gene uncertain. Germline V lookup: CDR1 KGHDR, CDR2 SFDVKD. This CDR3 has 13 amino acids. Trimming removed 3 bases at V and 4 bases at J, with 6 bases between. The CDR3 sequence is CATSDPLYNEQFF. In DNA form, the CDR3 reads TGTGCCACCAGTGATCCCCTATACAATGAGCAGTTCTTC.

This clone was observed a single time. The V call is TRBV5-4, the J call TRBJ2-1; 10 positions agree with TRBD1. The CDR3 runs 17 residues. Per the germline V gene, CDR1 is SGHNT and CDR2 is YYREEE (reference sequence). Trimming took 3 bases from V and 8 from J; bases not matched to a gene: 14. The CDR3 DNA follows: TGTGCCAGCAGCTCTGGGTGGGGACAGGGGTTTAGTTATGAGCAGTTCTTC. This translates into CASSSGWGQGFSYEQFF.

The J gene is TRBJ1-3, the V gene TRBV7-9; a weak D match, TRBD1 (5 bases). V gave up 6 bases and J gave up 0 bases, with 12 bases separating them. The CDR3 is made up of 15 amino acids. Germline-derived CDR1 and CDR2 are SEHNR and FQNEAQ (reference sequence). CDR3 nucleotide sequence: TGTGCCAGCAGGCGGGACTCAAGCTCTGGAAACACCATATATTTT. Its protein product is CASRRDSSSGNTIYF.

The genes are TRBV5-1 and TRBJ1-3, with 7 bases lining up with TRBD1. V shed 4 bases and J 0 bases; nucleotides not matched to a gene: 7. The CDR3 has 16 residues. The germline V gene encodes CDR1 SGHRS and CDR2 YFSETQ. CDR3: CASSPWGQYSGNTIYF. CDR3 bases: TGCGCCAGCAGCCCCTGGGGACAGTACTCTGGAAACACCATATATTTT.

The chain links TRBV5-5 to TRBJ1-2; 7 bases line up with TRBD1. There are 14 residues in the CDR3. Germline CDR1 and CDR2: SGHKS and YYEKEE (reference sequence). V was pared by 0 bases and J by 6 bases, with 5 bases of the junction left unmatched. The CDR3 here is CASSLGQGYDGYTF. CDR3 coding DNA: TGTGCCAGCAGCTTGGGACAGGGTTATGATGGCTACACCTTC.

V usage is TRBV5-4 and J usage is TRBJ2-7; 10 nucleotides match TRBD2. The ends lost 4 bases at V and 6 bases at J; junction bases unmatched: 1. Germline V gives CDR1 SGHNT, CDR2 YYREEE (reference sequence). The CDR3 sequence is 12 residues long. The CDR3 sequence is CASSRTSGEQYF. The CDR3 nucleotides are TGTGCCAGCAGCCGGACTAGCGGCGAGCAGTACTTC.

J is TRBJ2-2 and V is TRBV4-1, with 7 bases lining up with TRBD1. CDR1 is MGHRA, CDR2 YSYEKL, per germline. The CDR3 runs to 15 residues. With 3 bases clipped from V and 7 bases from J, the junction kept 8 bases outside the gene matches. In DNA, the CDR3 is TGCGCCAGCAGCCACCCTGGACAGGCTCGCGGGGAGCTGTTTTTT. It codes for CASSHPGQARGELFF.

The rearrangement uses TRBV12-3 or TRBV12-4 and TRBJ1-1; D gene uncertain. The V end was cut by 6 bases, the J end by 2 bases, with 10 bases between. The CDR3 length is 13 residues. CDR3 loop: CASSQTLNTEAFF. CDR3 sequence (DNA): TGTGCCAGCAGCCAGACTCTAAACACTGAAGCTTTCTTT.

In its sample, this clone was seen a few times. The gene calls are TRBV27 and TRBJ1-6; D unclear. CDR1 is MNHEY and CDR2 is SMNVEV in the germline V gene (reference sequence). The CDR3 loop spans 17 amino acids. The ends were cut back, 4 bases at V and 1 base at J, with 14 bases in the middle. In DNA form, the CDR3 reads TGTGCCAGCAGTTCCCCGAGCGTTGGGTCCTATAATTCACCCCTCCACTTT. Amino acid sequence: CASSSPSVGSYNSPLHF.

This rearrangement joins TRBV10-1 to TRBJ2-3; the match to TRBD1 covers 9 bases. V lost 6 bases to trimming and J lost 4 bases; unmatched junction nucleotides: 5. Germline V gene sequence: CDR1 WNHNN, CDR2 SYGVQD (reference sequence). CDR3 size: 14 residues. Here the CDR3 DNA reads TGCGCCAGCAGCTTCGACAGGGGGGCAGATACGCAGTATTTT. This gives the protein CASSFDRGADTQYF.

The chain combines TRBV28 with TRBJ2-1; 8 positions agree with TRBD2. This CDR3 contains 13 residues. The ends lost 10 bases at V and 3 bases at J; junction bases unmatched: 5. Germline V CDR1 and CDR2: MDHEN, SYDVKM. The CDR3 spells CAILSGNYNEQFF. The CDR3, as DNA: TGTGCCATCCTTAGCGGGAACTACAATGAGCAGTTCTTC.

The V and J genes are TRBV20-1 and TRBJ2-1, with D perhaps TRBD2 (6 bases). V was shortened by 3 bases and J by 8 bases, with 29 bases between the two germline ends. Per the germline V gene, CDR1 is DFQATT and CDR2 is SNEGSKA (reference sequence). The CDR3 contains 18 residues. As DNA, the CDR3 is TGCAGTGCTAGTGACCTCTCCGGGCGGGGATCCGGAATGGATGAGCAGTTCTTC. Translated, it gives CSASDLSGRGSGMDEQFF.

The chain combines TRBV5-4 with TRBJ2-1, with 10 bases identical to TRBD2. Germline CDR1 SGHNT, CDR2 YYREEE (reference sequence). The CDR3 spans 17 residues. V trimming: 1 base; J trimming: 8 bases; junction bases outside the gene matches: 12. Here the CDR3 reads CASSLFGGTSVVDEQFF. Written as DNA, the CDR3 is TGTGCCAGCAGCTTGTTTGGCGGGACTAGCGTTGTCGATGAGCAGTTCTTC.